This TCR beta chain was captured in a study of vaccination and CD4 T cells after COVID-19. Study background: Two of the convalescents were Hispanic, and the group consisted of six males and four females. Both day-14 and day-161-to-241 post-vaccine samples exist for a few convalescent patients.

Per the germline V gene, CDR1 is DFQATT and CDR2 is SNEGSKA (reference sequence). V was shortened by 3 bases and J by 0 bases, with 9 bases between the two germline ends. This CDR3 is built from 15 residues. Study-level results: Relatively few convalescent patients were studied; early post-infection timepoints were not included.

In TCRdb, the PCR reads were re-called with MiXCR into one record per CDR3 protein. Of more than 25,000 distinct CDR3 sequences listed, 49% are singletons. The time point denotes: late sampling 161 to 241 days after vaccination in three convalescent patients. The sample holds a few counts of this clonotype. The antigen is unknown. This receptor was taken from a human donor who had recovered from COVID-19. Sample: CD4+ T cells from blood, taken about 7 months after SARS-CoV-2 vaccination. The V gene is TRBV20-1, the J gene TRBJ2-6; D gene ambiguous. The CDR3 DNA follows: TGCAGTGCTAGTCGAACACCCTCTGGGGCCAACGTCCTGACTTTC. It translates to CSASRTPSGANVLTF.